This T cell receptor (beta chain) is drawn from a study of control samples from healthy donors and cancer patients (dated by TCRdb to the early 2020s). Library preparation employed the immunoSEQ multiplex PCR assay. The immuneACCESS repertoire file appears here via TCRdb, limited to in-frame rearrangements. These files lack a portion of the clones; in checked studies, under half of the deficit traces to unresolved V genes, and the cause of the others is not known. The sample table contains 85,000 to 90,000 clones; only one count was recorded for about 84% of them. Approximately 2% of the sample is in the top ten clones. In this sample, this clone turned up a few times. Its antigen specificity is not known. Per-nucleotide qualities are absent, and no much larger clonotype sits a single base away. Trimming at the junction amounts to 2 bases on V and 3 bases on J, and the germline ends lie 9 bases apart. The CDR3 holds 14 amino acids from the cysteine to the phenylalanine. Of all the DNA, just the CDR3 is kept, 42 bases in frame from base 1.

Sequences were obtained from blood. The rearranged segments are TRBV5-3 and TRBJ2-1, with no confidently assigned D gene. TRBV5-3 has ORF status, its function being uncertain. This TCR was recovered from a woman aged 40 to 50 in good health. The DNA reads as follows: TGTGCCAGAAGCTTCCAGCTTCTCTACAATGAGCAGTTCTTC. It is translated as CARSFQLLYNEQFF.